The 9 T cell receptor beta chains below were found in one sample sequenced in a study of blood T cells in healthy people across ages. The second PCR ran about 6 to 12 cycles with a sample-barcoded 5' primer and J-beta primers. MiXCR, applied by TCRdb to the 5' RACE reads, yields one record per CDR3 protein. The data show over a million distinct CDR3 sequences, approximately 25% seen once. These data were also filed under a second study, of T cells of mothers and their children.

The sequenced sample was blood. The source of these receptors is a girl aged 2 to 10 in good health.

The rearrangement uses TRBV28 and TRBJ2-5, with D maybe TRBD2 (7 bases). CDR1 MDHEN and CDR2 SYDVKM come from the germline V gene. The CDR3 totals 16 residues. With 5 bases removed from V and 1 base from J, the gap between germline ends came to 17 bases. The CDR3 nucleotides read TGTGCCAGCAGTCCTTTAGGGGGAGGGCGCCAAGAGACCCAGTACTTC. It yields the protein CASSPLGGGRQETQYF.

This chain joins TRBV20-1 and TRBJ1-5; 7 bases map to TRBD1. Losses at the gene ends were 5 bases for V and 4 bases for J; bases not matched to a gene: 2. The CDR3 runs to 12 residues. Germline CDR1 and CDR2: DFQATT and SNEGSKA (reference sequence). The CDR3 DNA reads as TGCAGTGCTCAGACAGGGAATCAGCCCCAGCATTTT. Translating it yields CSAQTGNQPQHF.

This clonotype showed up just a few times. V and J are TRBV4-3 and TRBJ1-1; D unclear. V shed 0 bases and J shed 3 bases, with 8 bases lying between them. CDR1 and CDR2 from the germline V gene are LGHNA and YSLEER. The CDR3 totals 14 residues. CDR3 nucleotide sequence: TGCGCCAGCAGCCAAGACGTGCTGTACACTGAAGCTTTCTTT. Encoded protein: CASSQDVLYTEAFF.

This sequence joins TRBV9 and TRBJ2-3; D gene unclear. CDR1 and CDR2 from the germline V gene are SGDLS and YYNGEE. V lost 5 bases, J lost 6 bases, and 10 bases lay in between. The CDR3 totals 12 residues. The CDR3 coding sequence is TGTGCCAGCAGTGAACCGAAGGATACGCAGTATTTT. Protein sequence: CASSEPKDTQYF.

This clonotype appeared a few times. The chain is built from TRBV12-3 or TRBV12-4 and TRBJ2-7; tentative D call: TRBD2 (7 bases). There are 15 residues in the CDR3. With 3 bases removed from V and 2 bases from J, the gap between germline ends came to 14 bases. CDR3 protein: CASSLRGGGAYEQYF. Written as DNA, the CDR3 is TGTGCCAGCAGTTTGAGGGGAGGGGGAGCCTACGAGCAGTACTTC.

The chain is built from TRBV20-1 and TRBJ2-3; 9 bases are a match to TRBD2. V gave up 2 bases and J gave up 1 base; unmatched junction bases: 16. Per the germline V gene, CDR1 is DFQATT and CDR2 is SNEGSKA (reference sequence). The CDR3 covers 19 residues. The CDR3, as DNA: TGCAGTGCTAGACCTAAACGAAAAGCGGGGGGCCATCGCACAGATACGCAGTATTTT. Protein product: CSARPKRKAGGHRTDTQYF.

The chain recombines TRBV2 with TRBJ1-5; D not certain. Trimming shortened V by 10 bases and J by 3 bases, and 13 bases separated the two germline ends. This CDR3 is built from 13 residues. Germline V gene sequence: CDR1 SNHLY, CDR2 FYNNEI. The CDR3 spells CATTTADNQPQHF. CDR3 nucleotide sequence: TGTGCCACCACCACCGCTGACAATCAGCCCCAGCATTTT.

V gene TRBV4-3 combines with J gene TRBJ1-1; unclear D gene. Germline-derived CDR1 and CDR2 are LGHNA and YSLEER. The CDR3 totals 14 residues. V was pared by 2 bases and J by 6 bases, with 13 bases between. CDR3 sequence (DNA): TGCGCCAGCAGCCAATTAATCACCGGGTCTGAAGCTTTCTTT. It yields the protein CASSQLITGSEAFF.

DNA for the CDR3: TGCAGTGCTAGAAGGAGGGGGCGGAGGGAGGGCTACACCTTC. Translating it yields CSARRRGRREGYTF. The chain is built from TRBV20-1 and TRBJ1-2; 7 nucleotides line up with TRBD1. The ends lost 2 bases at V and 8 bases at J; junction bases unmatched: 11. This CDR3 region has 14 residues. CDR1 is DFQATT, CDR2 SNEGSKA, per germline (reference sequence).